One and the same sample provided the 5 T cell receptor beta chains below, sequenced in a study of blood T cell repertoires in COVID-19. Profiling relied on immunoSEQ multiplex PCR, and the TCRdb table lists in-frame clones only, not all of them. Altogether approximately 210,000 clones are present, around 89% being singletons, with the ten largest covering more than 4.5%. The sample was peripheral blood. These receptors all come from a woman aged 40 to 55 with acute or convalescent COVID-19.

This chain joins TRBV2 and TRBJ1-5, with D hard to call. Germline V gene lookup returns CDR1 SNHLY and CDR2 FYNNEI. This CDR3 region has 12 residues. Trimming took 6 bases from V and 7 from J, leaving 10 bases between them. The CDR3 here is CASSAWLQPQHF. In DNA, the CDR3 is TGTGCCAGCAGCGCTTGGCTGCAGCCCCAGCATTTT.

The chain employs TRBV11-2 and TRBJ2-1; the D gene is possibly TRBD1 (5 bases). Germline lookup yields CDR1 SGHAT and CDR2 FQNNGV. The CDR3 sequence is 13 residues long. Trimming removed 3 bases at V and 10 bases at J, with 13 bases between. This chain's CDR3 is CASSFERRTEQFF. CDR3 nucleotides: TGTGCCAGCAGCTTTGAGCGCCGGACAGAGCAGTTCTTC. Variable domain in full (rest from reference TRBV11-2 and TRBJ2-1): EAGVAQSPRYKIIEKRQSVAFWCNPISGHATLYWYQQILGQGPKLLIQFQNNGVVDDSQLPKDRFSAERLKGVDSTLKIQPAKLEDSAVYLCASSFERRTEQFFGPGTRLTVL.

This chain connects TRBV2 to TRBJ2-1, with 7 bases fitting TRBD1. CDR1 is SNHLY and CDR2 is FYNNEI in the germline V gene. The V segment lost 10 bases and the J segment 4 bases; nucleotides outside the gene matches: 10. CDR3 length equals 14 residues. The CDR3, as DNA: TGTGCCAAGTCCGGGACAGAGAGTTACAATGAGCAGTTCTTC. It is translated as CAKSGTESYNEQFF.

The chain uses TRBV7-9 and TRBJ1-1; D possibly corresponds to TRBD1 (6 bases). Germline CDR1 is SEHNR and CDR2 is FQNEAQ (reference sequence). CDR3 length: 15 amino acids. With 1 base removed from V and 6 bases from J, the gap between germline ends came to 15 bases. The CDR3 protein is CASSLVNRVVAEAFF. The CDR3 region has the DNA TGTGCCAGCAGCTTAGTTAACAGGGTCGTTGCTGAAGCTTTCTTT.

The CDR3 DNA is TGTGCCAGCAGCGTCACGACAGGGGTAGCGGGGGGGCGGACAGATACGCAGTATTTT. Its protein is CASSVTTGVAGGRTDTQYF. This sequence joins TRBV9 and TRBJ2-3; TRBD2 matches at 11 bases. CDR1 SGDLS and CDR2 YYNGEE come from the germline V gene. The CDR3 has 19 amino acids. V shed 2 bases, J shed 3 bases, and the junction held 14 bases outside the gene matches.